Here is one T cell receptor beta chain with its context. Recovery among Cohort 3 donors was established by two negative PCRs, clearance, or symptom resolution. This sample is drawn from a study of blood T cell repertoires in COVID-19. As for the study in general: There were acute and convalescent COVID-19 samples, and they came from the United States, Italy and Spain.

Produced via immunoSEQ multiplex PCR; TCRdb's table is partial and in-frame only. The sample shows about 390,000 clones, about 83% of them seen only once. The receptor was derived from a woman in her forties or fifties who had recovered from COVID-19. Input material: PBMCs or T cells enriched from blood (not recorded which).

As DNA, the CDR3 is TGTGCCAGCAGCCGACAGGGATCATGGGAAAAACTGTTTTTT. Amino acids: CASSRQGSWEKLFF. This sequence joins TRBV6-5 and TRBJ1-4; 7 nucleotides agree with TRBD1. This CDR3 has 14 amino acids. The trim removed 6 bases at V and 8 bases at J, leaving 9 bases unmatched. Per germline, CDR1 MNHEY and CDR2 SVGAGI.